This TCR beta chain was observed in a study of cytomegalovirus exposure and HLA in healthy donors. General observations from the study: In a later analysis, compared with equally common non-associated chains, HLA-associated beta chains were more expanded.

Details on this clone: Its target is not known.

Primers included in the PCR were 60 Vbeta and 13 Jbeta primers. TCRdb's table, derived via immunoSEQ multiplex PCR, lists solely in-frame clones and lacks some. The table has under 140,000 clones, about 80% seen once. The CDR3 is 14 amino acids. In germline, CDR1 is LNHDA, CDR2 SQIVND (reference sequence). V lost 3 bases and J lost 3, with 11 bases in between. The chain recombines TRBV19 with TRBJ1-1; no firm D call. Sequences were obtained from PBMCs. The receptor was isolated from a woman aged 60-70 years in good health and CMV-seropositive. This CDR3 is CASSIGLSYTEAFF. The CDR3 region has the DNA TGTGCCAGTAGTATCGGTTTGAGTTACACTGAAGCTTTCTTT.